Sequencing of this T cell receptor (beta chain) was carried out in a study of cytomegalovirus exposure and HLA in healthy donors. Study-level points and caveats: Rates of TCR association differed by HLA locus in a later analysis, with DRB1 highest and HLA-C lowest.

A multiplex PCR was run with 60 Vbeta primers and 13 Jbeta primers. Repertoires were generated with immunoSEQ multiplex PCR, while TCRdb's copy carries only in-frame clones and drops some. The profile shows around 140,000 clones, 75% to 80% of them singletons. In its sample, this clone was seen once. Its antigen is undetermined. The V gene's germline CDR1 is LGHNA and CDR2 YNFKEQ. Trimming at V came to 2 bases and at J to 8 bases, leaving 16 bases not matched to a gene. CDR3 length: 18 residues. This receptor was taken from a woman aged 18-29 years in good health and CMV-seropositive. Sequenced sample: PBMCs. J is TRBJ1-2 and V is TRBV4-2; TRBD1 matches at 11 bases. The CDR3 sequence is CASSQPVPDRGRKGGYTF. CDR3 DNA: TGTGCCAGCAGCCAACCTGTACCGGACAGGGGGCGCAAGGGGGGCTACACCTTC.